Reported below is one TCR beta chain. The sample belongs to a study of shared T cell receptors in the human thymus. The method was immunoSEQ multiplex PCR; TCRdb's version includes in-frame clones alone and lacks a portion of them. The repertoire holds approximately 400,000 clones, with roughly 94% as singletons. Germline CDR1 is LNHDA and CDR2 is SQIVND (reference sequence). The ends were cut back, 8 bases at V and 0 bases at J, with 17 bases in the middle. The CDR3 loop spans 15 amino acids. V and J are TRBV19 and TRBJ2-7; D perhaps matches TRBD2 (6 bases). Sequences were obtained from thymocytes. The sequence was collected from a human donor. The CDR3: CASQVEGSTSYEQYF. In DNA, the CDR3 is TGTGCCAGTCAAGTGGAGGGATCAACCTCCTACGAGCAGTACTTC.